The 20 T cell receptor beta chains presented below share a single source sample, sequenced in a study of blood T cell repertoires in COVID-19. Some clones are missing from TCRdb's copy, which holds only in-frame ones; the method was immunoSEQ multiplex PCR. The sample has about 250,000 clones, about 90% seen once. The sequencing sample was made of peripheral blood. The receptors originated from a man younger than 35 with active or convalescent COVID-19.

The V and J genes are TRBV12-3 or TRBV12-4 and TRBJ2-7; 7 positions match TRBD2. V shed 6 bases and J 3 bases; nucleotides not matched to a gene: 5. This CDR3 comprises 13 residues. CDR3 amino acids: CASRGGVVYEQYF. The CDR3 DNA reads as TGTGCCAGCAGGGGAGGGGTGGTCTACGAGCAGTACTTC.

The CDR3 DNA is TGTGCCAGCAGCTTAGGTACCAACGGGGCTTTCTTT. Its protein is CASSLGTNGAFF. V gene TRBV7-8 combines with J gene TRBJ1-1; D uncertain. Germline CDR1 reads SGHVS; CDR2 reads FQNEAQ. This CDR3 spans 12 amino acids. Trimming shortened V by 1 base and J by 11 bases, and 11 bases separated the two germline ends. Using reference TRBV7-8 and TRBJ1-1 for the parts outside the CDR3, the full variable domain is GAGVSQSPRYKVAKRGQDVALRCDPISGHVSLFWYQQALGQGPEFLTYFQNEAQLDKSGLPSDRFFAERPEGSVSTLKIQRTQQEDSAVYLCASSLGTNGAFFGQGTRLTVV.

This chain joins TRBV28 and TRBJ2-7, with TRBD1 identical over 8 bases. The germline V gene has CDR1 MDHEN and CDR2 SYDVKM. J gave up 4 bases and V 5 bases, and 7 bases lay outside the gene matches. CDR3 size: 14 residues. The CDR3 loop is CASSPPRTGYEQYF. Written as DNA, the CDR3 is TGTGCCAGCAGTCCGCCCCGGACAGGGTACGAGCAGTACTTC.

The chain uses TRBV28 and TRBJ1-1, with 7 bases that match TRBD1. CDR3 size: 12 residues. After removal of 3 bases from V and 8 bases from J, the junction contained 3 bases not matched to a gene. The V gene's germline CDR1 is MDHEN and CDR2 SYDVKM. The CDR3 DNA reads as TGTGCCAGCAGTTTTGGGACAGAAGAAGCTTTCTTT. This gives the protein CASSFGTEEAFF.

The chain is built from TRBV7-8 and TRBJ1-1; D uncertain. V lost 5 bases and J 4 bases, leaving 8 bases between the germline ends. Germline V lookup: CDR1 SGHVS, CDR2 FQNEAQ. CDR3 length: 12 residues. The CDR3 sequence: CASSPRFTEAFF. CDR3 in DNA: TGTGCCAGCAGCCCTAGGTTCACTGAAGCTTTCTTT.

This sequence joins TRBV27 and TRBJ1-2, with TRBD1 matching 8 bases. There are 13 residues in the CDR3. The V and J ends lost 1 base and 8 bases, in that order; junction bases with no gene match: 3. Germline CDR1 MNHEY, CDR2 SMNVEV (reference sequence). CDR3 in DNA: TGTGCCAGCAGTTTATTTGGACAGGGAGGCTACACCTTC. Amino acids: CASSLFGQGGYTF.

This rearrangement joins TRBV2 to TRBJ1-2; D is perhaps TRBD1 (6 bases). Germline V gene sequence: CDR1 SNHLY, CDR2 FYNNEI. The V end was cut by 6 bases, the J end by 5 bases, with 10 bases between. The CDR3 covers 12 residues. As DNA, the CDR3 is TGTGCCAGCAGGATAGGACAGTATGGCTACACCTTC. Its translation is CASRIGQYGYTF.

The chain is built from TRBV5-8 and TRBJ2-3, with D possibly being TRBD2 (5 bases). Germline V gene data show CDR1 as SGHTS and CDR2 as YDEGEE. CDR3 length equals 16 residues. V dropped 0 bases and J dropped 2 bases, with 13 bases sitting between them. Here the CDR3 DNA reads TGTGCCAGCAGCTTGGACGGCCGGGAACCCACAGATACGCAGTATTTT. Protein sequence: CASSLDGREPTDTQYF. Variable domain in full (rest from reference TRBV5-8 and TRBJ2-3): EAGVTQSPTHLIKTRGQQATLRCSPISGHTSVYWYQQALGLGLQFLLWYDEGEERNRGNFPPRFSGRQFPNYSSELNVNALELEDSALYLCASSLDGREPTDTQYFGPGTRLTVL.

The sample holds one count of this clone. V is TRBV18 and J is TRBJ1-6; 10 bases match TRBD1. The CDR3 runs to 16 residues. Trimming cost V 4 bases and J 8 bases; bases outside gene matches: 8. CDR1 is KGHSH, CDR2 LQKENI, per germline. The chain's CDR3 is CASSRGTGELDSPLHF. In DNA form, the CDR3 reads TGTGCCAGCTCACGCGGGACAGGGGAGTTGGATTCACCCCTCCACTTT.

V is TRBV4-3 and J is TRBJ1-6; D gene uncertain. The CDR3 has 13 residues. V lost 0 bases, J lost 6 bases, and 3 bases lay in between. Per germline, CDR1 LGHNA and CDR2 YSLEER. CDR3 protein: CASSQELNSPLHF. CDR3 nucleotides: TGCGCCAGCAGCCAAGAACTTAATTCACCCCTCCACTTT.

V is TRBV28 and J is TRBJ2-1; TRBD1 matches 12 bases. Germline trimming cut 10 bases from V and 9 bases from J; bases unmatched to any gene: 16. The CDR3 is 16 amino acids. Germline assignment: CDR1 MDHEN and CDR2 SYDVKM. CDR3 residues: CATTTFGTGGSVEQFF. In DNA, the CDR3 is TGTGCCACTACGACTTTTGGGACAGGGGGCTCGGTTGAGCAGTTCTTC.

The chain combines TRBV5-1 with TRBJ1-4, with 8 nucleotides matching TRBD1. Germline V gene data show CDR1 as SGHRS and CDR2 as YFSETQ. Germline trimming cut 3 bases from V and 4 bases from J; bases unmatched to any gene: 8. This CDR3 spans 16 amino acids. The CDR3 loop reads CASSSGTGPLNEKLFF. The CDR3 coding sequence is TGCGCCAGCAGCTCTGGGACAGGACCGCTTAATGAAAAACTGTTTTTT.

This clone was recorded a few times. V is TRBV7-8 and J is TRBJ1-4; D possibly corresponds to TRBD1 (6 bases). The CDR3 length is 14 residues. V was trimmed by 4 bases and J by 5 bases, leaving 11 bases between them. Germline V lookup: CDR1 SGHVS, CDR2 FQNEAQ. The CDR3 region has the DNA TGTGCCAGCAGCTCGACAGGAAGGAATGAAAAACTGTTTTTT. Protein: CASSSTGRNEKLFF. Combining the CDR3 with reference TRBV7-8 and TRBJ1-4 gives the whole variable domain GAGVSQSPRYKVAKRGQDVALRCDPISGHVSLFWYQQALGQGPEFLTYFQNEAQLDKSGLPSDRFFAERPEGSVSTLKIQRTQQEDSAVYLCASSSTGRNEKLFFGSGTQLSVL.

This chain connects TRBV7-7 to TRBJ2-3; 9 bases are a match to TRBD2. From germline, CDR1 is SSHAT and CDR2 FNYEAQ (reference sequence). V trimming: 5 bases; J trimming: 4 bases; junction bases outside the gene matches: 13. The CDR3 extends over 17 amino acids. This chain's CDR3 is CASSPGPGTSRADTQYF. The CDR3 DNA sequence: TGTGCCAGCAGCCCCGGGCCGGGGACTAGCAGGGCAGATACGCAGTATTTT.

The rearrangement joins TRBV14 to TRBJ2-3, with D perhaps matching TRBD1 (6 bases). Germline lookup yields CDR1 SGHDN and CDR2 FVKESK. The CDR3 has 15 residues. V was cut by 4 bases and J by 5 bases, with 16 bases left in between. CDR3 in DNA: TGTGCCAGCAGCCCGCGTACAGGGTATAGAGATACGCAGTATTTT. It encodes CASSPRTGYRDTQYF.

This clone showed up just a few times. J is TRBJ2-1 and V is TRBV4-3; possibly TRBD2 for D (5 bases). Germline V gene sequence: CDR1 LGHNA, CDR2 YSLEER. The CDR3 runs to 15 residues. V dropped 0 bases and J dropped 5 bases, with 11 bases sitting between them. The CDR3 here is CASSQDSRGHNEQFF. Here the CDR3 DNA reads TGCGCCAGCAGCCAAGATTCACGAGGGCACAATGAGCAGTTCTTC.

A few counts support this clone. The sample contains more than one DNA sequence encoding this CDR3. The chain carries TRBV28 and TRBJ1-2; 8 bases are a match to TRBD1. Germline loops: CDR1 MDHEN, CDR2 SYDVKM. J lost 4 bases, V lost 4 bases, and 5 bases had no gene match. CDR3 size: 14 residues. CDR3 in DNA: TGTGCCAGCAGTTCGCCGGACAGGGTCTATGGCTACACCTTC. This sequence encodes CASSSPDRVYGYTF.

The chain couples TRBV5-6 to TRBJ2-3; the match to TRBD2 covers 10 bases. V trimming: 3 bases; J trimming: 1 base; junction bases outside the gene matches: 11. CDR3 length: 18 amino acids. Germline V CDR1 and CDR2: SGHDT, YYEEEE. For the CDR3, the DNA is TGTGCCAGCAGCTCCAACGTTAGACTAGCGGGCCGCACAGATACGCAGTATTTT. It codes for CASSSNVRLAGRTDTQYF.

The chain combines TRBV18 with TRBJ2-5; D remains unclear. This CDR3 spans 13 amino acids. The V end lost 3 bases, the J end lost 3 bases, and 8 bases lay between the germline ends. Germline loops: CDR1 KGHSH, CDR2 LQKENI. The CDR3 is CASSPLTEETQYF. The CDR3 DNA is TGTGCCAGCTCACCTCTTACAGAAGAGACCCAGTACTTC.

The V call is TRBV3-1 (or the pseudogene TRBV3-2), the J call TRBJ1-6, with 8 bases lining up with TRBD1. The germline V gene has CDR1 LGHDT and CDR2 YNNKEL (reference sequence). The V segment lost 1 base and the J segment 7 bases; nucleotides outside the gene matches: 3. The CDR3 runs to 15 residues. The chain's CDR3 is CASSQVGTGNSPLHF. The CDR3 DNA reads TGTGCCAGCAGCCAAGTCGGGACAGGCAATTCACCCCTCCACTTT.